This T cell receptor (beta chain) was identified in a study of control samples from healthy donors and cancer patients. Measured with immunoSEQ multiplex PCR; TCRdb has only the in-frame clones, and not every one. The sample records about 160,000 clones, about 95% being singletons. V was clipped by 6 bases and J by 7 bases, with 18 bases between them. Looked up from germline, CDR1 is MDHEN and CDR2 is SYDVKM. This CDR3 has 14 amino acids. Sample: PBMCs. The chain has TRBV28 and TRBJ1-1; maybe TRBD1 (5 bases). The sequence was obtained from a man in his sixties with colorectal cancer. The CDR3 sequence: CASSQLSLQGEAFF. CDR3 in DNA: TGTGCCAGCAGCCAATTATCCCTCCAGGGTGAAGCTTTCTTT.